These T cell receptor beta chains were read from a single sample in a study of blood T cell repertoires in COVID-19. Data came from immunoSEQ multiplex PCR; TCRdb stores just in-frame clones and leaves some out. The data hold approximately 220,000 clones, with approximately 83% observed a single time. Sequencing was carried out using PBMCs or T cells enriched from blood (not recorded which). The receptors shown here come from a woman aged 40 to 50 who had been exposed to COVID-19. Both conserved end residues are part of each CDR3. D genes are given only for firm matches. For some rows the clone size is stated as once, few or many, or as a class when expanded; others skip it.

d_call | clone_size | j_call | v_call | cdr3_nt | cdr3_aa
NA | NA | TRBJ2-1 | TRBV19 | TGTGCCAGTAGTATAGATCTATCGGGGAACTCCTACAATGAGCAGTTCTTC | CASSIDLSGNSYNEQFF
NA | NA | TRBJ1-5 | TRBV27 | TGTGCCAGCAGTTTAATCGGTCAGCCCCAGCATTTT | CASSLIGQPQHF
TRBD2 | NA | TRBJ2-2 | TRBV4-2 | TGTGCCAGCAGCCAAGATTGGCCTAGCGGGGGGGTGACCACCGGGGAGCTGTTTTTT | CASSQDWPSGGVTTGELFF
TRBD2 | NA | TRBJ2-1 | TRBV24-1 | TGTGCCACCAGGCCCGCTAGCGGGGGGAACAATGAGCAGTTCTTC | CATRPASGGNNEQFF
TRBD1 | NA | TRBJ2-1 | TRBV9 | TGTGCCAGCAGCGTAGGAGGGGGCGGTTACAATGAGCAGTTCTTC | CASSVGGGGYNEQFF
NA | NA | TRBJ1-1 | TRBV4-2 | TGTGCCAGCAGCCAAGATACGAGATCCTTGAACACTGAAGCTTTCTTT | CASSQDTRSLNTEAFF
TRBD1 | NA | TRBJ1-4 | TRBV7-9 | TGTGCCAGCAGCCGCCGGGACAGGGATGAGGTCGGGACTAATGAAAAACTGTTTTTT | CASSRRDRDEVGTNEKLFF
TRBD1 | NA | TRBJ1-3 | TRBV5-1 | TGCGCCAGCAGCTTTGGGGACAGGGGTTCCTCTGGAAACACCATATATTTT | CASSFGDRGSSGNTIYF
TRBD1 | NA | TRBJ1-1 | TRBV5-1 | TGCGCCAGCAGCTTTTCCTGGACAGGGGGGACTGAAGCTTTCTTT | CASSFSWTGGTEAFF
NA | NA | TRBJ2-2 | TRBV28 | TGTGCCAGCAGCCTCCCTACAACCGGGACCGGGGAGCTGTTTTTT | CASSLPTTGTGELFF
NA | NA | TRBJ1-1 | TRBV4-3 | TGCGCCAGCAGCCAAGATCGAGGCAGGGCGAACACTGAAGCTTTCTTT | CASSQDRGRANTEAFF
TRBD1 | NA | TRBJ2-3 | TRBV6-5 | TGTGCCAGCGTGGCAGGGGGTACAGATACGCAGTATTTT | CASVAGGTDTQYF
NA | NA | TRBJ1-2 | TRBV3-1/TRBV3-2 | TGTGCCAGCAGCCAAGTGGGAGGGAACTATGGCTACACCTTC | CASSQVGGNYGYTF
TRBD1 | NA | TRBJ1-4 | TRBV19 | TGTGCCAGTGGACAGGGGGCGGTTGAAAAACTGTTTTTT | CASGQGAVEKLFF
NA | NA | TRBJ2-5 | TRBV20-1 | TGCAGTGCTAGTCCCCCCGGGGAGGAGACCCAGTACTTC | CSASPPGEETQYF
TRBD2 | NA | TRBJ2-1 | TRBV9 | TGTGCCAGCAGCGTAGGTGCGGGGGGGCCGGTTGAGCAGTTCTTC | CASSVGAGGPVEQFF
TRBD1 | NA | TRBJ2-7 | TRBV25-1 | TGTGCCAGCAGGGACAGGGGAGGATTGTACGAGCAGTACTTC | CASRDRGGLYEQYF
TRBD2 | NA | TRBJ2-2 | TRBV3-1/TRBV3-2 | TGTGCCAGCAGCCAAGAGGGGACTATAGCCGGGGAGCTGTTTTTT | CASSQEGTIAGELFF
NA | NA | TRBJ1-1 | TRBV19 | TGTGCCAGTAGTATAGGGGGCCTGTGGCTGAACACTGAAGCTTTCTTT | CASSIGGLWLNTEAFF
TRBD1 | NA | TRBJ1-5 | TRBV7-9 | TGTGCCAGCAGCCGGGGACAGGAATTCGATCAGCCCCAGCATTTT | CASSRGQEFDQPQHF
NA | NA | TRBJ2-7 | TRBV28 | TGTGCCAGTCTGACAGTCGGATCCTACGAGCAGTACTTC | CASLTVGSYEQYF
NA | NA | TRBJ2-4 | TRBV6-5 | TGTGCCAGCAGGGAGCCCTTCAAAAACATTCAGTACTTC | CASREPFKNIQYF
NA | NA | TRBJ1-1 | TRBV29-1 | TGCAGCGTTGATCAGGGGCGACGTACTGAAGCTTTCTTT | CSVDQGRRTEAFF
TRBD1 | NA | TRBJ1-6 | TRBV3-1/TRBV3-2 | TGTGCCAGCAGCCGACAGGGGTTAGATTCACCCCTCCACTTT | CASSRQGLDSPLHF
NA | NA | TRBJ1-6 | TRBV3-1/TRBV3-2 | TGTGCCAGCAGCCAAGGGACAGCGTATAATTCACCCCTCCACTTT | CASSQGTAYNSPLHF
NA | NA | TRBJ1-5 | TRBV19 | TGTGCCAGTAGTATAGCCAGTTATAGCAATCAGCCCCAGCATTTT | CASSIASYSNQPQHF
NA | few | TRBJ2-6 | TRBV27 | TGTGCCAGCAGTTTGTGGGGGACAAGTCGCTCTGGGGCCAACGTCCTGACTTTC | CASSLWGTSRSGANVLTF
TRBD1 | NA | TRBJ1-3 | TRBV7-8 | TGTGCCAGCAGCTCCGGACAGGGCGGCCAAACTACCATATATTTT | CASSSGQGGQTTIYF
TRBD1 | few | TRBJ1-2 | TRBV29-1 | TGCAGCGTGGGGGTCGGGACAGGGGCGTTACGCAACTATGGCTACACCTTC | CSVGVGTGALRNYGYTF
TRBD2 | NA | TRBJ2-7 | TRBV6-1 | TGTGCCAGCAGTCCGGGGGGTTACGAGCAGTACTTC | CASSPGGYEQYF
NA | NA | TRBJ1-1 | TRBV7-8 | TGTGCCAGCAGCTTAGTGCAGGGTGGGGACACTGAAGCTTTCTTT | CASSLVQGGDTEAFF
TRBD2 | once | TRBJ2-3 | TRBV3-1/TRBV3-2 | TGTGCCAGCAGTGGGGGGGACGGCACAGATACGCAGTATTTT | CASSGGDGTDTQYF
NA | NA | TRBJ2-3 | TRBV19 | TGTGCCAGTAGTGCTACAGCTAGCACAGATACGCAGTATTTT | CASSATASTDTQYF